This record covers a single T cell receptor beta chain. Its target is unknown. This record comes from a study of blood T cells in healthy people across ages. Study outcomes and limitations: Strong correlation linked observed beta diversity and percent naive T cells.

V lost 5 bases and J 0 bases, leaving 23 bases between the germline ends. This CDR3 has 20 residues. It was with a sample-barcoded 5' primer and a J-beta primer mix that a second PCR of roughly 7 to 12 cycles was run. TCRdb reprocessed the 5' RACE reads with MiXCR, giving one entry per CDR3 protein. The sample yields around 1,900,000 distinct CDR3 sequences, 39% seen once. V and J are TRBV12-3 or TRBV12-4 and TRBJ1-6; no reliable D call. Sequencing used blood. This clonotype originated in a human donor in good health. CDR3 sequence: CASSLFFGLTGSSYNSPLHF. The CDR3 region has the DNA TGTGCCAGCAGTCTATTCTTTGGTTTGACGGGTAGCTCCTATAATTCACCCCTCCACTTT.